Listed below are T cell receptor beta chains from one sample, sequenced in a study of blood T cell repertoires in COVID-19. Sequencing used immunoSEQ multiplex PCR; TCRdb keeps in-frame clones, though not all of them. The data contain approximately 190,000 clones, around 79% of them singletons. Material: peripheral blood. The origin of the receptors is a man aged 55 to 70 with active or convalescent COVID-19. Each CDR3 is given with its conserved first and last residue. D genes are given only for firm matches. Rows may omit the clone size; those that give it use once, few, many or a size class.

clone_size: -; j_call: TRBJ1-2; v_call: TRBV5-5; d_call: -; cdr3_length: 16; cdr3_aa: CASSLALAEVDYGYTF; cdr3_nt: TGTGCCAGCAGCTTGGCCCTGGCCGAGGTAGACTATGGCTACACCTTC
clone_size: -; j_call: TRBJ1-1; v_call: TRBV7-9; d_call: TRBD1; cdr3_length: 14; cdr3_aa: CASSPTGGATEAFF; cdr3_nt: TGTGCCAGCAGCCCCACAGGGGGGGCGACTGAAGCTTTCTTT
clone_size: -; j_call: TRBJ2-1; v_call: TRBV20-1; d_call: TRBD2; cdr3_length: 23; cdr3_aa: CSASSPPLLGTSGRGLSYNEQFF; cdr3_nt: TGCAGTGCTAGTTCCCCCCCTTTATTAGGGACTAGCGGGAGGGGTCTCTCCTACAATGAGCAGTTCTTC
clone_size: -; j_call: TRBJ2-3; v_call: TRBV28; d_call: -; cdr3_length: 14; cdr3_aa: CASSSPPETDTQYF; cdr3_nt: TGTGCCAGCAGTTCCCCCCCTGAGACAGATACGCAGTATTTT
clone_size: -; j_call: TRBJ2-1; v_call: TRBV7-2; d_call: TRBD2; cdr3_length: 15; cdr3_aa: CASSLALGLAHEQFF; cdr3_nt: TGTGCCAGCAGCTTAGCTCTTGGACTAGCCCATGAGCAGTTCTTC
clone_size: -; j_call: TRBJ2-2; v_call: TRBV3-1/TRBV3-2; d_call: TRBD2; cdr3_length: 15; cdr3_aa: CASSQGGGNTGELFF; cdr3_nt: TGTGCCAGCAGCCAAGGCGGGGGAAACACCGGGGAGCTGTTTTTT
clone_size: -; j_call: TRBJ2-2; v_call: TRBV7-3; d_call: TRBD2; cdr3_length: 16; cdr3_aa: CASSFSSGTNTGELFF; cdr3_nt: TGTGCCAGCAGCTTTTCTAGCGGAACGAACACCGGGGAGCTGTTTTTT
clone_size: -; j_call: TRBJ2-5; v_call: TRBV7-9; d_call: TRBD1; cdr3_length: 16; cdr3_aa: CASSVWTGGYQETQYF; cdr3_nt: TGTGCCAGCAGCGTGTGGACAGGGGGCTACCAAGAGACCCAGTACTTC
clone_size: few; j_call: TRBJ1-3; v_call: TRBV4-1; d_call: -; cdr3_length: 13; cdr3_aa: CASSQGGSNTIYF; cdr3_nt: TGCGCCAGCAGCCAAGGAGGAAGTAACACCATATATTTT
clone_size: -; j_call: TRBJ1-3; v_call: TRBV6-2/TRBV6-3; d_call: -; cdr3_length: 14; cdr3_aa: CASSYNSPGNTIYF; cdr3_nt: TGTGCCAGCAGTTACAACAGTCCTGGAAACACCATATATTTT
clone_size: few; j_call: TRBJ1-1; v_call: TRBV30; d_call: -; cdr3_length: 15; cdr3_aa: CAWLTLQAINTEAFF; cdr3_nt: TGTGCCTGGCTTACCCTACAGGCGATTAACACTGAAGCTTTCTTT
clone_size: -; j_call: TRBJ2-2; v_call: TRBV30; d_call: TRBD1; cdr3_length: 14; cdr3_aa: CAWNRGQVTGELFF; cdr3_nt: TGTGCCTGGAACCGCGGACAGGTCACCGGGGAGCTGTTTTTT
clone_size: -; j_call: TRBJ1-4; v_call: TRBV6-6; d_call: -; cdr3_length: 13; cdr3_aa: CASSYSGREWLFF; cdr3_nt: TGTGCCAGCAGTTACTCGGGGCGGGAGTGGCTGTTTTTT
clone_size: many; j_call: TRBJ2-1; v_call: TRBV5-8; d_call: -; cdr3_length: 15; cdr3_aa: CASSLGQVAYNEQFF; cdr3_nt: TGTGCCAGCAGCTTGGGGCAGGTAGCCTACAATGAGCAGTTCTTC
clone_size: -; j_call: TRBJ1-1; v_call: TRBV7-6; d_call: TRBD1; cdr3_length: 15; cdr3_aa: CASTANSGGGTEAFF; cdr3_nt: TGTGCCAGCACTGCAAACTCAGGGGGAGGAACTGAAGCTTTCTTT
clone_size: -; j_call: TRBJ2-2; v_call: TRBV7-7; d_call: TRBD2; cdr3_length: 18; cdr3_aa: CASSLGVLAGGGTGELFF; cdr3_nt: TGTGCCAGCAGCTTAGGGGTTCTAGCGGGAGGCGGAACCGGGGAGCTGTTTTTT
clone_size: -; j_call: TRBJ2-2; v_call: TRBV28; d_call: TRBD2; cdr3_length: 15; cdr3_aa: CASSGTSGSTGELFF; cdr3_nt: TGTGCCAGCAGTGGGACTAGCGGGAGTACCGGGGAGCTGTTTTTT
clone_size: -; j_call: TRBJ1-2; v_call: TRBV19; d_call: TRBD1; cdr3_length: 15; cdr3_aa: CASSRDRESSYGYTF; cdr3_nt: TGTGCCAGTAGTCGGGACAGGGAATCGTCCTATGGCTACACCTTC
clone_size: once; j_call: TRBJ2-3; v_call: TRBV5-6; d_call: -; cdr3_length: 16; cdr3_aa: CASSLAVLAEGDTQYF; cdr3_nt: TGTGCCAGCAGCTTGGCCGTGCTAGCCGAGGGCGATACGCAGTATTTT
clone_size: -; j_call: TRBJ2-1; v_call: TRBV24-1; d_call: -; cdr3_length: 16; cdr3_aa: CATSDPTGSSYNEQFF; cdr3_nt: TGTGCCACCAGTGATCCGACGGGAAGCTCCTACAATGAGCAGTTCTTC
clone_size: -; j_call: TRBJ2-1; v_call: TRBV29-1; d_call: TRBD1; cdr3_length: 14; cdr3_aa: CSGDRFQDYNEQFF; cdr3_nt: TGCAGCGGGGACAGATTTCAGGACTACAATGAGCAGTTCTTC